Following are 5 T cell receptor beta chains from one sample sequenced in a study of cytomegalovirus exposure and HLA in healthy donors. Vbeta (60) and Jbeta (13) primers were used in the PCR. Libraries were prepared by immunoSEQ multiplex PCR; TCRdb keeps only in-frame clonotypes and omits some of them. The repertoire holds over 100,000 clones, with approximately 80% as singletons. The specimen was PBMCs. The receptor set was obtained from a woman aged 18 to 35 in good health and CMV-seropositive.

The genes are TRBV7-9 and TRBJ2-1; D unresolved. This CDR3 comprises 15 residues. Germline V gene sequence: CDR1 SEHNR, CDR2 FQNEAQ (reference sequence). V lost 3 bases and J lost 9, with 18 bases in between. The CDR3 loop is CASSFGLTPMGEQFF. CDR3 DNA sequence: TGTGCCAGCAGCTTTGGGCTTACCCCCATGGGTGAGCAGTTCTTC.

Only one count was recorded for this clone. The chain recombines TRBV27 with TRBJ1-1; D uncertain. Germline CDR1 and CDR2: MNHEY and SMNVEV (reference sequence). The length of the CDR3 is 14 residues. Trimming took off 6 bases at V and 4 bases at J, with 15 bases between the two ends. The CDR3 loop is CASSLMGGSTEAFF. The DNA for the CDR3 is TGTGCCAGCAGCCTTATGGGCGGGAGCACTGAAGCTTTCTTT.

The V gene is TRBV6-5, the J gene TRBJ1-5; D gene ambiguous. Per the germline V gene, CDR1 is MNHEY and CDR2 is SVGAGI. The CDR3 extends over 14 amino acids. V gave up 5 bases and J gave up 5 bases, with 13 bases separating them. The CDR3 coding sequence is TGTGCCAGCAGTCCGGGGATGATCCATCAGCCCCAGCATTTT. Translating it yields CASSPGMIHQPQHF.

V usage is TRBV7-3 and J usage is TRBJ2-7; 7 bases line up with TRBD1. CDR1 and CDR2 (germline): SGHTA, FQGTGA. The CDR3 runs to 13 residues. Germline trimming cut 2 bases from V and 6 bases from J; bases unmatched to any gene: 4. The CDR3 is CASSLGDSSEQYF. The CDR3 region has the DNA TGTGCCAGCAGCTTAGGGGACAGTTCCGAGCAGTACTTC.

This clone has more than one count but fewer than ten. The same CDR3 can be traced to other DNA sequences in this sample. DNA for the CDR3: TGCGCCAGCAGCTTGGGAGGGTTGAACACTGAAGCTTTCTTT. Amino acid sequence: CASSLGGLNTEAFF. This rearrangement joins TRBV5-1 to TRBJ1-1; no reliable D call. Trimming shortened V by 0 bases and J by 0 bases, and 6 bases separated the two germline ends. Per the germline V gene, CDR1 is SGHRS and CDR2 is YFSETQ. The CDR3 has 14 residues.